The entry below gives a single T cell receptor (beta chain) sequence along with its context. Treatment of the sample: oral pan-JAK inhibitor, 5-10 mg twice daily. The data were taken from a study of CD8+ T cells in alopecia areata. CDR3 length: 12 residues. Trimming stripped 4 bases from V and 6 bases from J, with 11 bases between. The germline gives CDR1 SGDLS, CDR2 YYNGEE. As the sequencing template, cDNA was produced by extracting RNA and reverse transcribing it. Sequencing was performed with immunoSEQ multiplex PCR; in TCRdb, only in-frame clones are kept and a portion is missing. This sample has 130,000 or so clones, with around 60% found just once.

The sequence derives from a human donor with alopecia areata. The chain employs TRBV9 and TRBJ2-7, with unresolved D. Source: CD4+ T cells sorted from blood, taken at week 4, from a patient treated with tofacitinib. The CDR3 region has the DNA TGTGCCAGCAGCCCCACGGATCTCGAGCAGTACTTC. This encodes CASSPTDLEQYF.